This T cell receptor beta chain derives from a study of T cell changes during pregnancy in multiple sclerosis. This table comes from immunoSEQ multiplex PCR, and its TCRdb copy is limited to in-frame clones, with some not included. The data show about 24,000 clones, roughly nine tenths seen once. Regarding this clone: A read error may produce the germline difference seen at one junction end.

The sequence was obtained from a female donor in good health, enrolled as a control in a pregnancy study. The source material was CD8+ T cells from peripheral blood mononuclear cells, sampled in the third trimester of pregnancy.

This CDR3 reads CASSQERADSNYDYTF. The CDR3 DNA sequence: TGTGCCAGCAGCCAAGAGAGGGCGGATTCTAACTATGACTACACCTTC. V usage is TRBV4-2 and J usage is TRBJ1-2; no clear D gene. The CDR3 extends over 16 amino acids. Germline loops: CDR1 LGHNA, CDR2 YNFKEQ.